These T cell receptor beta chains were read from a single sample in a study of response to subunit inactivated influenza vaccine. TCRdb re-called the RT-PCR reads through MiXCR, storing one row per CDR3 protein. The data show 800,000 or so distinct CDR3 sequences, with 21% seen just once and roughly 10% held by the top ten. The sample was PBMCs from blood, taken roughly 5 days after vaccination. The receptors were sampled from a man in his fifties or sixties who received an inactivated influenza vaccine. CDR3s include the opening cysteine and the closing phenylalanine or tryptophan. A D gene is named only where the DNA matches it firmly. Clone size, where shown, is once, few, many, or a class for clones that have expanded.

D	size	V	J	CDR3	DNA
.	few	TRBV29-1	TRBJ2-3	CSVERGVGTDTQYF	TGCAGCGTTGAAAGGGGGGTTGGTACAGATACGCAGTATTTT
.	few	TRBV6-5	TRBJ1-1	CASSYTGRGEAFF	TGTGCCAGCAGTTATACCGGCAGGGGTGAAGCTTTCTTT
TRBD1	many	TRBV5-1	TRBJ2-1	CASSPYGQDYNEQFF	TGCGCCAGCAGCCCCTACGGACAGGACTACAATGAGCAGTTCTTC
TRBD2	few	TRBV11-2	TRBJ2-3	CASSFKGAGDYTQYF	TGTGCCAGCAGCTTTAAGGGAGCGGGAGATTATACGCAGTATTTT
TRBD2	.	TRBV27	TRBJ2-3	CASSFRLAGSTDTQYF	TGTGCCAGCAGCTTTAGACTAGCGGGGAGCACAGATACGCAGTATTTT
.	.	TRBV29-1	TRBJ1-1	CSVALAPGREKRNTEAFF	TGCAGCGTTGCGCTCGCCCCCGGCAGGGAGAAAAGGAACACTGAAGCTTTCTTT
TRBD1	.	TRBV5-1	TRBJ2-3	CASSLIGTGGTDTQYF	TGCGCCAGCAGCTTGATCGGGACAGGGGGTACAGATACGCAGTATTTT
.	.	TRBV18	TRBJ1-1	CASSPGSSINTEAFF	TGTGCCAGCTCACCAGGCAGCTCTATTAACACTGAAGCTTTCTTT
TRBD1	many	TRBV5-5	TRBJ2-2	CASSFHAPGQGTGELFF	TGTGCCAGCAGCTTCCACGCTCCGGGACAGGGAACCGGGGAGCTGTTTTTT
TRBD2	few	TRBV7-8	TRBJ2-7	CASSYASTSFYEQYF	TGTGCCAGCAGCTACGCCTCGACTAGCTTCTACGAGCAGTACTTC
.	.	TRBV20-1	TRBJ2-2	CSAGRLRNTGELFF	TGCAGTGCCGGGAGACTGAGGAACACCGGGGAGCTGTTTTTT
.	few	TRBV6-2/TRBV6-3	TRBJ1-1	CASSKGPRGGTEAFF	TGTGCCAGCAGTAAGGGACCCCGCGGGGGCACTGAAGCTTTCTTT
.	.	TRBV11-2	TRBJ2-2	CARRDGTGELFF	TGTGCCAGGCGGGACGGCACCGGGGAGCTGTTTTTT
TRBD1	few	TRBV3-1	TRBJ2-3	CASSPGGESDTQYF	TGTGCCAGCAGCCCAGGGGGCGAATCGGATACGCAGTATTTT
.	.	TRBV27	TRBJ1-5	CASSLEGRRNQPQHF	TGTGCCAGCAGTTTGGAGGGACGGAGAAATCAGCCCCAGCATTTT
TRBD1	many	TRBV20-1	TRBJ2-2	CSARDRGRGTGELFF	TGCAGTGCTAGAGATCGGGGCAGGGGGACCGGGGAGCTGTTTTTT
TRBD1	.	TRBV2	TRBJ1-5	CASGLQGYGNQPQHF	TGTGCCAGCGGATTACAGGGGTACGGCAATCAGCCCCAGCATTTT
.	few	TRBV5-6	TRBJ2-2	CASSFLGPTGELFF	TGTGCCAGCAGCTTTCTGGGGCCTACCGGGGAGCTGTTTTTT
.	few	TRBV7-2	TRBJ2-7	CASSLVPPGMGEQYF	TGTGCCAGCAGCTTAGTACCACCAGGGATGGGCGAGCAGTACTTC
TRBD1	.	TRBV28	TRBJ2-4	CASSFGQGVFF	TGTGCCAGCAGTTTTGGTCAGGGGGTATTCTTC